The entry that follows covers one T cell receptor (beta chain) sequence. This entry belongs to a study of blood T cell repertoires in COVID-19. Turning to the study itself: COVID-19 samples collected from the United States, Italy and Spain covered acute and convalescent phases. In each case, the material was cDNA or gDNA derived from T cells, B-cell-depleted T cells, or PBMCs.

CDR3 size: 14 residues. CDR1 and CDR2 (germline): SGHAT, FQDESV (reference sequence). Trimming shortened V by 7 bases and J by 6 bases, and 16 bases separated the two germline ends. In the original processing: Estimation of nucleated cell counts was performed using reference gene primer amplification. The repertoire was sequenced with immunoSEQ multiplex PCR; TCRdb's copy has only in-frame clones and lacks some. D and trimming come from the DNA, and the V and J calls and clone size come from that table. The sample has around 100,000 clones; approximately 88% are singletons. Input material: peripheral blood. This chain joins TRBV11-1 and TRBJ2-1; weak D call: TRBD1 (5 bases). This TCR was recovered from a woman aged 40-49 years with acute or convalescent COVID-19. Written as DNA, the CDR3 is TGTGCCAGCACCATTCAGGGCTACAGCAATGAGCAGTTCTTC. Protein sequence: CASTIQGYSNEQFF.